This TCR beta chain appears in the sequencing data of a study of T cell responses to AZD1222 COVID-19 vaccine. Clones were sequenced by immunoSEQ multiplex PCR, and TCRdb holds only the in-frame ones, with some missing. The repertoire holds some 150,000 clones, with more than 85% as singletons. Germline-derived CDR1 and CDR2 are SGDLS and YYNGEE. This CDR3 is built from 18 residues. The V end was cut by 4 bases, the J end by 3 bases, with 23 bases between. The specimen comprised peripheral blood, sampled 28 days after the second AZD1222 dose. The clonotype comes from an adult who received the AZD1222 COVID-19 vaccine. V gene TRBV9 combines with J gene TRBJ2-1, with D perhaps matching TRBD1 or TRBD2 (5 bases each). Written as DNA, the CDR3 is TGTGCCAGCAGCCCCGGGACCCCCTCACCAGGCCACTACAATGAGCAGTTCTTC. It codes for CASSPGTPSPGHYNEQFF.